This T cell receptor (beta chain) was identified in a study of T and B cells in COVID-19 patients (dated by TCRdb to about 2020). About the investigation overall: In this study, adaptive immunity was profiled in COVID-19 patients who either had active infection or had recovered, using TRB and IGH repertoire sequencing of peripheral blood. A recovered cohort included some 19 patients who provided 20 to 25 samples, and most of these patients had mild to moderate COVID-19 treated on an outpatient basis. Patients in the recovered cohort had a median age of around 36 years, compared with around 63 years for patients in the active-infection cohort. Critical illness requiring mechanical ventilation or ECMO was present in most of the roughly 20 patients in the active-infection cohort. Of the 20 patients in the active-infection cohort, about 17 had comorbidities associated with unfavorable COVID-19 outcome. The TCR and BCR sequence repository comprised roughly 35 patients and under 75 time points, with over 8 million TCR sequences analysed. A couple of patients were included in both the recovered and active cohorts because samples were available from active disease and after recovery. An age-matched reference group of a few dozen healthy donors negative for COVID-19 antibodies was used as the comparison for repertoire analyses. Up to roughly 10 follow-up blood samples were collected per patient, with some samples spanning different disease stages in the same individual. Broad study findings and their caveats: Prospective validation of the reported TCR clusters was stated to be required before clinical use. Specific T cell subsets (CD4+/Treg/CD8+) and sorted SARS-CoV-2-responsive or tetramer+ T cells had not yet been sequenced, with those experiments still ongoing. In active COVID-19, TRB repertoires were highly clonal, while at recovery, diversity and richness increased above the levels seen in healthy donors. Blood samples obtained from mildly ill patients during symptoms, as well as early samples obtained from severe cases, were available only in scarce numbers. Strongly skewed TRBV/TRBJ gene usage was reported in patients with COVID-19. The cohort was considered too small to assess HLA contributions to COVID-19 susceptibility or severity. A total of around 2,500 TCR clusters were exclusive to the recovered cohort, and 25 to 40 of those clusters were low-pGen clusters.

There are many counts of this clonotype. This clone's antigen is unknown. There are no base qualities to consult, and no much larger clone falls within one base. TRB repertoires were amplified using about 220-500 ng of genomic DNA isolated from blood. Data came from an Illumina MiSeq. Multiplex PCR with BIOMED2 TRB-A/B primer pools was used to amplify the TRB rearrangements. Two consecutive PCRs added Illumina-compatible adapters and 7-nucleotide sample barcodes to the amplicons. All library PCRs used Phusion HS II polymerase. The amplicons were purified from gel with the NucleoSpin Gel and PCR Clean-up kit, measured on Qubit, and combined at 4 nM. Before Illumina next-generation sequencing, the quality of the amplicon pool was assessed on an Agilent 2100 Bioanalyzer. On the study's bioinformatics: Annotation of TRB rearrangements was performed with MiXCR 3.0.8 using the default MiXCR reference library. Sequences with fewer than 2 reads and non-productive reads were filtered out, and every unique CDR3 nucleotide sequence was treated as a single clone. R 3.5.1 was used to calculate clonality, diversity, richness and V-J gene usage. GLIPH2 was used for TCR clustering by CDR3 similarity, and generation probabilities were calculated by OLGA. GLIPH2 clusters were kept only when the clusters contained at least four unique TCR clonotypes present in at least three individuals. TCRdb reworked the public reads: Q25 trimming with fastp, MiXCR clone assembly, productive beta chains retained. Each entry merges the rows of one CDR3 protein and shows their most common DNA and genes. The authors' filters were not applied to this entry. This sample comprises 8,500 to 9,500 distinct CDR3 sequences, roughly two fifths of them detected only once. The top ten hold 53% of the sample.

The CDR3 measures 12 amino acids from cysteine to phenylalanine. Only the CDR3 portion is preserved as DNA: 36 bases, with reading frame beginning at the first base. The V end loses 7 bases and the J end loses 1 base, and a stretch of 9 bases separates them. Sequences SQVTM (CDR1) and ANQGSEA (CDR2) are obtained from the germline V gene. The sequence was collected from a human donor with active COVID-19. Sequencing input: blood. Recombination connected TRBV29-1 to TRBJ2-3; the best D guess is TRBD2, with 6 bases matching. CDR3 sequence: CSGQRGTDTQYF. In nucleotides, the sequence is TGCAGCGGCCAGCGGGGCACAGATACGCAGTATTTT.